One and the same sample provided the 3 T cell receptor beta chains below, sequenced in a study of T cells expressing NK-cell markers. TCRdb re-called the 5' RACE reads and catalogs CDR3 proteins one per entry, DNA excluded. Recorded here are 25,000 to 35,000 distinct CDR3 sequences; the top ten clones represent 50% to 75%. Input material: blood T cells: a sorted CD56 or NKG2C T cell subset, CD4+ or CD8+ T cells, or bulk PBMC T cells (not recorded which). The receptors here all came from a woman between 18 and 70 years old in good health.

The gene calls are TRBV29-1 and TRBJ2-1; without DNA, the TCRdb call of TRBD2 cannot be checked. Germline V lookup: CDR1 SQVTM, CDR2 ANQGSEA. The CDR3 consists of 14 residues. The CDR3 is CSVEGVVAGAEQFF.

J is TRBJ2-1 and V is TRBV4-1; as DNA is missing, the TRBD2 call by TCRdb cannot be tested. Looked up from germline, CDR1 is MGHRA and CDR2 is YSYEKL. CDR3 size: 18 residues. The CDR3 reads CASSQESMTSGGATEQFF.

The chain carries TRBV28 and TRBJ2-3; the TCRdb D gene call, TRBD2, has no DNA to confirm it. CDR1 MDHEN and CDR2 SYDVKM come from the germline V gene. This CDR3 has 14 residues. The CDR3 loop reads CASSFQAETDTQYF.